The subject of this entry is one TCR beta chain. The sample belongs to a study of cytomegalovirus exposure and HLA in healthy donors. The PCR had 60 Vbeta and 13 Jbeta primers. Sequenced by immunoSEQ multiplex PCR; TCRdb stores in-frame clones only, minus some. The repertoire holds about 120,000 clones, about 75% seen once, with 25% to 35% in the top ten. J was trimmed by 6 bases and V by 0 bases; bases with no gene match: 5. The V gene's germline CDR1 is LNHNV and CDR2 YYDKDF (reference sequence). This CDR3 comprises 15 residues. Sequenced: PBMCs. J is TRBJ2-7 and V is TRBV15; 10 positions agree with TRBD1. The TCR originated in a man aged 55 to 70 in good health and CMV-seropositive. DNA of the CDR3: TGTGCCACCAGCAGAGAGGGACAGGGGTTTTCCGAGCAGTACTTC. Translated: CATSREGQGFSEQYF.